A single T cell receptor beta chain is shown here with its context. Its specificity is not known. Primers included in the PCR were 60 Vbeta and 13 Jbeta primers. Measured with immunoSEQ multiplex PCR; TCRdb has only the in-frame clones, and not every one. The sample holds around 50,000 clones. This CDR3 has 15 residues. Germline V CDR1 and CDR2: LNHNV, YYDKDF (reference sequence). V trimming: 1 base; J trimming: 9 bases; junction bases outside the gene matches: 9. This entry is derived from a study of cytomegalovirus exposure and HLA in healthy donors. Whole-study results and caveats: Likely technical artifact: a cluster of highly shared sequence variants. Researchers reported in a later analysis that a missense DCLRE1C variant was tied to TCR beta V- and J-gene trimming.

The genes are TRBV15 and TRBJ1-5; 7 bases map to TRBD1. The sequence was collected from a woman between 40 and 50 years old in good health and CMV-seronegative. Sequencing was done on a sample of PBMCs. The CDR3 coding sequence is TGTGCCACCAGCAGAGGTAGAGGGGGCTTATCGCCCCAGCATTTT. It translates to CATSRGRGGLSPQHF.